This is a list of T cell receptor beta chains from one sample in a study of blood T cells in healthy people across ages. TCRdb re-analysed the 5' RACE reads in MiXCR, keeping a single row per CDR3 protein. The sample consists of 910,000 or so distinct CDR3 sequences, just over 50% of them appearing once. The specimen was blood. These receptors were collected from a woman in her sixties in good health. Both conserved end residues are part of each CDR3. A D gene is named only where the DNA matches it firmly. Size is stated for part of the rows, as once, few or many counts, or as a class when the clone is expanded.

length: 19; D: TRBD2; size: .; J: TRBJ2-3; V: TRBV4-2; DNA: TGTGCCAGCAGCCAAGTTGGGACTAGCGGGAGGGAAATAACAGATACGCAGTATTTT; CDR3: CASSQVGTSGREITDTQYF
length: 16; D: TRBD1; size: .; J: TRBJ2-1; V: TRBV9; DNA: TGTGCCAGCAGCGTTGGGCGGACAGGGAGGTTCGATGAGCAGTTCTTC; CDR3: CASSVGRTGRFDEQFF
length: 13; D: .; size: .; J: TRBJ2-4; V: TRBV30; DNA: TGTGCCTGGACTAGCGTGAAAAGCAACATTCAGTACTTC; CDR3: CAWTSVKSNIQYF
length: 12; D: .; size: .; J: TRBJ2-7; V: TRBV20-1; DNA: TGCAGTGCGCCCGGGGGCAGCTACGAGCAGTACTTC; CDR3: CSAPGGSYEQYF
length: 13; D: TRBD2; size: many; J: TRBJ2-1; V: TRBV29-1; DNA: TGCAGCGCATCGACTAGCAGATACAATGAGCAGTTCTTC; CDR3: CSASTSRYNEQFF
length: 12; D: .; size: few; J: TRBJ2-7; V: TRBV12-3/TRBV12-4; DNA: TGTGCCAGCAGTTTCAATTTCTACGAGCAGTACTTC; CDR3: CASSFNFYEQYF
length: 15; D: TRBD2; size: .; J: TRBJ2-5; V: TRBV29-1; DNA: TGCAGCGTGGCCGGGACTAGCGGGACTCCTAGTACCCAGTACTTC; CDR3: CSVAGTSGTPSTQYF
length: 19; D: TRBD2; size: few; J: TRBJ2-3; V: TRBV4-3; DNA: TGCGCCAGCTCCCGGACGACCCTAGCGGGAGATGGGGGAACAGATACGCAGTATTTT; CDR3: CASSRTTLAGDGGTDTQYF
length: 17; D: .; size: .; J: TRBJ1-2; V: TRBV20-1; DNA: TGCAGTGCTAGAGGTCAGGGAGGACAGACGATTGGCTATGGCTACACCTTC; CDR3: CSARGQGGQTIGYGYTF
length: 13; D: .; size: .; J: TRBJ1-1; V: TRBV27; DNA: TGTGCCAGCATCAACTTTATGTCCACTGAAGCTTTCTTT; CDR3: CASINFMSTEAFF
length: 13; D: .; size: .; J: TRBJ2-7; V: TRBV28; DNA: TGTGCCAGCAGTGTAGGGAAGTCCTACGAGCAGTACTTC; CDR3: CASSVGKSYEQYF
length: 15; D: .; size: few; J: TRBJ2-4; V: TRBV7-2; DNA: TGTGCCAGCAGCCCCAATGGGCAAGCCAAAAACATTCAGTACTTC; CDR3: CASSPNGQAKNIQYF
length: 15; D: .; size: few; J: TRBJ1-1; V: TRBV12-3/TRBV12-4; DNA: TGTGCCAGCAGTTTAGCGTTCCGGATGAACACTGAAGCTTTCTTT; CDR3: CASSLAFRMNTEAFF
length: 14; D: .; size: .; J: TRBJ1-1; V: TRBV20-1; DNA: TGCAGTGCCTGCCGCGGGCAGCTGAACACTGAAGCTTTCTTT; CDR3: CSACRGQLNTEAFF
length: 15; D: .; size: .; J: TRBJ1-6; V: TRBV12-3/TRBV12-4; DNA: TGTGCCAGCAGTTTCTCTGGCAGGGATAATTCACCCCTCCACTTT; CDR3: CASSFSGRDNSPLHF
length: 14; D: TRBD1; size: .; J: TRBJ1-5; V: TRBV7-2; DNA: TGTGCCAGCAGCCTACACAGGGGAAGTCAGCCCCAGCATTTT; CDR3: CASSLHRGSQPQHF
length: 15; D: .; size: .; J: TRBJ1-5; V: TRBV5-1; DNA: TGCGCCAGCAGCTTGTGGGGGGGGAGCAATCAGCCCCAGCATTTT; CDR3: CASSLWGGSNQPQHF
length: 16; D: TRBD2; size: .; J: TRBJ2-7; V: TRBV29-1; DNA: TGCAGCCTTGAGAGTGTAGCGGGAGGGTCTTACAATGAGCAGTACTTC; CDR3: CSLESVAGGSYNEQYF
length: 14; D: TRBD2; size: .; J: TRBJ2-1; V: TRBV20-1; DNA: TGCAGTGCTAGAGTTACGGGAGGGCCCAATGAGCAGTTCTTC; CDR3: CSARVTGGPNEQFF
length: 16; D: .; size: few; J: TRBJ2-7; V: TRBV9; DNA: TGTGCCAGCAGCCCTTACCCTTACTCGGGCGCCTACGAGCAGTACTTC; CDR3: CASSPYPYSGAYEQYF
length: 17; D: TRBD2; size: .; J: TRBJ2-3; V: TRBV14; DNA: TGTGCCAGCAGCCAAGATCGGATAGCGGGAGGGCCAGATACGCAGTATTTT; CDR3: CASSQDRIAGGPDTQYF
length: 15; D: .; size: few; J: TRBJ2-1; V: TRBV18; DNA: TGTGCCAGCTTGCCCCGGGACGGAAGAAGGAATGAGCAGTTCTTC; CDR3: CASLPRDGRRNEQFF
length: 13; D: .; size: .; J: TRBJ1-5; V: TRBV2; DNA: TGTGCCAGCAGCTCCGGCTATAATCAGCCCCAGCATTTT; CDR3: CASSSGYNQPQHF
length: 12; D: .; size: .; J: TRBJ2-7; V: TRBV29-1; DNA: TGCAGCGTTGATGTGGACAACTACGAGCAGTACTTC; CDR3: CSVDVDNYEQYF
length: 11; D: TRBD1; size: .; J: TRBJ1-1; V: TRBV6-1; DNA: TGTGCCAGCAGGGACAGGTTTGGGGCTTTCTTT; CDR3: CASRDRFGAFF
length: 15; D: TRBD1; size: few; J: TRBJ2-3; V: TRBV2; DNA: TGTGCCAGCAGTGCGGGACAGGGGAGCACAGATACGCAGTATTTT; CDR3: CASSAGQGSTDTQYF
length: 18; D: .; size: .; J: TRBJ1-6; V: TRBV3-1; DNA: TGTGCCAGCAGCCCGTATGGACGAACAACAACCTATAATTCACCCCTCCACTTT; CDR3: CASSPYGRTTTYNSPLHF
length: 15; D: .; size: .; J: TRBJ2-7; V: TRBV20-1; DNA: TGCAGTGCTGGGGGCTACGATATCCCCACCTACGAGCAGTACTTC; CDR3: CSAGGYDIPTYEQYF
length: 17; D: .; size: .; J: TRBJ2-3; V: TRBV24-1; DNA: TGTGCCACCAGTGATTTTAGGGACTTAAGACGCTCAGATACGCAGTATTTT; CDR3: CATSDFRDLRRSDTQYF
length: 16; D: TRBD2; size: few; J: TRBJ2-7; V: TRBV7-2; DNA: TGTGCCAGCAGCTTAAGACTAGCGGGAGTCTTTTACGAGCAGTACTTC; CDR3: CASSLRLAGVFYEQYF
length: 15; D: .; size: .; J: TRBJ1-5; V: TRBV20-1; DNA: TGCAGTGCTGAGAGACAGGCCTATAACAATCAGCCCCAGCATTTT; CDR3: CSAERQAYNNQPQHF